This T cell receptor beta chain was retrieved from a study of human T cells and chemical hapten exposure. Overall study results and limits: Following DPC sensitization, TCRs present above 1 in 1000 frequency showed no change.

TCRdb called the RACE reads again in MiXCR, with one record for every CDR3 protein. Of around 380,000 distinct CDR3 sequences listed, around 5.5% are singletons. Time point described: pre-sensitization, week 0. Indicated treatment: therapeutic diphenylcyclopropenone sensitization with weekly scalp DPC. Per germline, CDR1 KGHDR and CDR2 SFDVKD. The CDR3 spans 12 residues. Between the trimmed V and J ends, which lost 5 bases and 6 bases, there was a span of 7 bases. This clonotype was detected a few times. The antigen is unknown. The chain carries TRBV24-1 and TRBJ2-1; the D is unclear. The starting material was whole blood, obtained in connection with sensitization to the hapten diphenylcyclopropenone (DPC). This TCR came from a woman between 18 and 29 years old with alopecia areata. Some clones in this sample may be carry-over from other donors' samples. The CDR3 coding sequence is TGTGCCACCAGTGGGGATTTCAATGAGCAGTTCTTC. This gives the protein CATSGDFNEQFF.